This T cell receptor beta chain comes out of a study of blood T cell repertoires in COVID-19. The overall study: Spain, Italy and the United States supplied samples that represented acute and convalescent COVID-19. In each case, the material was cDNA or gDNA derived from T cells, B-cell-depleted T cells, or PBMCs.

Original processing methods: For nucleated cells, counts were estimated from reference gene primer amplification. TCRdb keeps only in-frame clones here, not all; method: immunoSEQ multiplex PCR. V, J and clone size derive from that table, while D and trimming were established from the DNA sequence. The sample includes fewer than 350,000 clones, roughly 88% of them seen just once. The CDR3 has 15 residues. Germline V gives CDR1 ENHRY, CDR2 SYGVKD. After removal of 1 base from V and 3 bases from J, the junction contained 2 bases not matched to a gene. The sequencing sample was made of peripheral blood. The V and J genes are TRBV10-3 and TRBJ1-2, with TRBD1 matching 10 bases. This receptor was identified in a man aged 18-30 years with active or convalescent COVID-19. DNA of the CDR3: TGTGCCATCAGTGAGTTTGGGACAGGGGACTATGGCTACACCTTC. It yields the protein CAISEFGTGDYGYTF.